The rows below give T cell receptor beta chains drawn from one sample of a study of graft-versus-host responses after intestinal transplantation. TCRdb's copy holds only in-frame clones and misses some; the assay was immunoSEQ multiplex PCR. The repertoire holds about 120,000 clones, with approximately 95% as singletons. These receptors lack a known antigen. Sequenced material: unstimulated CD8+ T cells sorted from spleen or lymph node cells, taken before intestinal transplant. Every receptor here comes from a human donor who received an intestinal transplant. The CDR3 runs from the conserved cysteine through the conserved F or W.

V gene | CDR3 protein
TRBV19 | CASSAGAPTSGAYNEQFF
TRBV5-3 | CARRWSRRWSEAFF
TRBV29-1 | CSVGTISYEQYF
TRBV29-1 | CSAPNDNYGYTF
TRBV19 | CASTRTGDHEQYF
TRBV2 | CASSEYGGVSYNEQFF
TRBV7-7 | CASSRDAYNEQFF
TRBV7-8 | CASSPGTGDTGELFF
TRBV7-6 | CASSLEVAANNEQFF
TRBV4-1 | CASSQQSGQGTYEQYF
TRBV9 | CASSVEGGSGNTIYF
TRBV7-2 | CASSFGPDTYEQYF
TRBV13 | CASSLRRGANEKLFF
TRBV27 | CASAPSYNEQFF
TRBV2 | CASKGQGHEQYF
TRBV25-1 | CASSLGHLSEQYF
TRBV5-1 | CASRIQRFQYF
TRBV7-9 | CASSLGQGANTEAFF
TRBV9 | CASSSKAGGLEELFF
TRBV19 | CASSSDREGTYEQYF
TRBV9 | CASSNSGANVLTF
TRBV19 | CASSIEERSTEKETQYF
TRBV9 | CASSPWLEGPYEQYF
TRBV9 | CASSVEGSGEDTQYF
TRBV9 | CASSVGQGANTKAFF
TRBV28 | CASGGDRISGNTIYF
TRBV11-2 | CASSLVGRDPGELFF
TRBV4-3 | CASSQAGRPEAFF
TRBV28 | CASSFHISGVVETQYF
TRBV29-1 | CSVDLTGTFEAFF
TRBV5-1 | CASSLGGPGDEQYF
TRBV27 | CASSLRENTGELFF
TRBV6-4 | CASSDLAGGTDTQYF
TRBV4-3 | CASSRRLAGGRREQYF
TRBV5-1 | CASSGGTEAFF
TRBV5-5 | CASSLLQGNEQFF
TRBV2 | CASSEEGTPEPQHF
TRBV30 | CAWNRGDSTDTQYF
TRBV30 | CAWTLAGFTDTQYF
TRBV5-1 | CASSFSGRPGNEQFF
TRBV4-1 | CASSQEADGWYNEQFF
TRBV12-5 | CASGGGRDIETQYF
TRBV7-8 | CASSSQAAKNIQYF
TRBV5-1 | CASSTSTSSGANTGELFF
TRBV20-1 | CSASDTQYF
TRBV29-1 | CSVDSDRVSSYNEQFF
TRBV6-1 | CATPRGFQINEQFF
TRBV27 | CASSYQGSWLETQYF
TRBV7-3 | CASSLAGGSEAFF
TRBV5-1 | CASSQTGTGSSYEQYF
TRBV11-2 | CASSPYGGDYEQYF
TRBV7-6 | CASSYSGSREQYF
TRBV28 | CASSLAGLTGNTIYF